This TCR beta chain was captured by sequencing in a study of PD-1 blockade in classical Hodgkin lymphoma. Notes on this clone: The antigen is undetermined.

This CDR3 region has 14 residues. CDR1 and CDR2 (germline): SGHTA, FQGNSA. The V end was cut by 2 bases, the J end by 5 bases, with 11 bases between. Profiled with immunoSEQ multiplex PCR; TCRdb holds only in-frame clones, not every one. The data show some 34,000 clones, with around 68% seen just once and almost 4% held by the top ten. Findings and caveats of the study: CD4+ TCR diversity rose significantly by C4D1, and CD8+ TCR diversity did not. Baseline diversity in complete responders resembled that of newly diagnosed patients.

Time point given: cycle 4 day 1 (C4D1), after 6 weeks of nivolumab. The patients all showed relapse after autologous stem cell transplantation, while their brentuximab vedotin exposure varied. This TCR derives from a human donor with classical Hodgkin lymphoma. V is TRBV7-2 and J is TRBJ2-3; D possibly corresponds to TRBD1 (5 bases). The sample in question was peripheral blood mononuclear cells (PBMCs), obtained before the fourth cycle of nivolumab. CDR3 protein: CASSLQGRRDTQYF. For the CDR3, the DNA is TGTGCCAGCAGCTTACAGGGAAGAAGAGATACGCAGTATTTT.